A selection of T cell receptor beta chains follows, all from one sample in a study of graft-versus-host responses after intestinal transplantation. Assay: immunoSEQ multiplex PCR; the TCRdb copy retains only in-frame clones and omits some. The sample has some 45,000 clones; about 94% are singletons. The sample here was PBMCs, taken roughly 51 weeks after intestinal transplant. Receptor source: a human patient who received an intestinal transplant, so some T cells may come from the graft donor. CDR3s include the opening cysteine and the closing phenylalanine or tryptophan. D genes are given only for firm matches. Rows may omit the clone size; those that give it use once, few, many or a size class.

TGTGCCAGCAGTGCCCAGGACAGGGCTGGGCCCTACGAGCAGTACTTC | CASSAQDRAGPYEQYF | TRBD1 | TRBJ2-7 | - | TRBV2
TGTGCCACCAGCCTACCCCCGGGACAGGGGAAGCGGGAGCAGTACTTC | CATSLPPGQGKREQYF | TRBD1 | TRBJ2-7 | - | TRBV15
TGTGCCAGCAGTTATGACGCCGGGGAGGCAAATGGCTACACCTTC | CASSYDAGEANGYTF | - | TRBJ1-2 | - | TRBV6-5
TGTGCCAGTCAGGACAGGGGGGACACCGGGGAGCTGTTTTTT | CASQDRGDTGELFF | TRBD1 | TRBJ2-2 | - | TRBV19
TGTGCCAGCAGTCTGTCGACTAGCGGGAGCTACTCTTACGGCGAGCAGTACTTC | CASSLSTSGSYSYGEQYF | TRBD2 | TRBJ2-7 | - | TRBV5-4
TGTGCCAGCAGCGCATTGGGACAGCCCTACGAGCAGTACTTC | CASSALGQPYEQYF | TRBD1 | TRBJ2-7 | - | TRBV9
TGTGCCATCAGGGGGGGGGACAGTCATTCACCCCTCCACTTT | CAIRGGDSHSPLHF | TRBD1 | TRBJ1-6 | - | TRBV10-3
TGTGCCAGCAGCCTATGGACAGCGGGAGTAACCGGGGAGCTGTTTTTT | CASSLWTAGVTGELFF | TRBD2 | TRBJ2-2 | once | TRBV4-2
TGTGCCAGCAGTGAAACAGCGGGGGGTCTGGAGTTCTTC | CASSETAGGLEFF | TRBD2 | TRBJ2-1 | once | TRBV2
TGCGCCAGCAGCTCCGGGACCAACCAAGAGACCCAGTACTTC | CASSSGTNQETQYF | - | TRBJ2-5 | - | TRBV5-1
TGTGCCAGCAGCCCCCGACAGGGGTCCACTGAAGCTTTCTTT | CASSPRQGSTEAFF | TRBD1 | TRBJ1-1 | - | TRBV7-9
TGTGCCAGCAGACTTACGGGGGGCGGGGAGCTGTTTTTT | CASRLTGGGELFF | TRBD2 | TRBJ2-2 | - | TRBV7-9
TGTGCCTGGGGGACTAACTATGGCTACACCTTC | CAWGTNYGYTF | - | TRBJ1-2 | - | TRBV30
TGTGCCAGCAGCGCACACGCCGGGCAACAGAACCCCTACACCTTC | CASSAHAGQQNPYTF | - | TRBJ1-2 | once | TRBV11-2
TGTGCCAGCAGCTTAAGGCAACGGGACAGTGGGGATGGCTACACCTTC | CASSLRQRDSGDGYTF | TRBD1 | TRBJ1-2 | - | TRBV7-3
TGTGCCAGCACCCACCTAGTTAGAGAGACCCAGTACTTC | CASTHLVRETQYF | - | TRBJ2-5 | once | TRBV6-6
TGTGCCAGCAGTGGTCGGTTTAGCAATCAGCCCCAGCATTTT | CASSGRFSNQPQHF | - | TRBJ1-5 | - | TRBV2
TGTGCCAGCAGCCCCACAGGGGTGGGTCAGCCCCAGCATTTT | CASSPTGVGQPQHF | TRBD1 | TRBJ1-5 | - | TRBV9
TGCGCCAGCACAGGGGCCGACACAGATACGCAGTATTTT | CASTGADTDTQYF | - | TRBJ2-3 | - | TRBV5-1
TGTGCCACCAGCAGAGGGACAAGCTCCTACGAGCAGTACTTC | CATSRGTSSYEQYF | - | TRBJ2-7 | - | TRBV15
TGTGCCAGCAGAAGCGGACACCACCCTCAGCCCCAGCATTTT | CASRSGHHPQPQHF | - | TRBJ1-5 | - | TRBV6-5
TGTGCCAGCCTACCGGAAACGTACCAAGAGACCCAGTACTTC | CASLPETYQETQYF | - | TRBJ2-5 | - | TRBV18
TGCGCCAGCAGGGACAGCCTGGAAGCTTTCTTT | CASRDSLEAFF | - | TRBJ1-1 | - | TRBV5-1
TGCGCCAGCAGCGTGGTGAGTGGAGGTTCCTACGAGCAGTACTTC | CASSVVSGGSYEQYF | - | TRBJ2-7 | - | TRBV5-1
TGTGCCAGCTCACCACGTAGGACAGGGAGCGGGGAGCAGTACTTC | CASSPRRTGSGEQYF | TRBD1 | TRBJ2-7 | - | TRBV18
TGTGCCAGCAGCCAAGAACTAGCGGGGGCCACCGGGGAGCTGTTTTTT | CASSQELAGATGELFF | TRBD2 | TRBJ2-2 | - | TRBV4-2
TGTGCCAGCAGCCAAGAATCTAGTTCCTACAATGAGCAGTTCTTC | CASSQESSSYNEQFF | - | TRBJ2-1 | - | TRBV4-2
TGTGCCAGCAGAGGTCCAGGGGGACCTGGCTCTGGAAACACCATATATTTT | CASRGPGGPGSGNTIYF | TRBD1 | TRBJ1-3 | - | TRBV2
TGTGCCAGCAGCCTTGACAGCGGGGGGAGGACTGAAGCTTTCTTT | CASSLDSGGRTEAFF | - | TRBJ1-1 | - | TRBV28
TGTGCCAGCTCACCTACCCAGAACACCGGGGAGCTGTTTTTT | CASSPTQNTGELFF | - | TRBJ2-2 | - | TRBV18